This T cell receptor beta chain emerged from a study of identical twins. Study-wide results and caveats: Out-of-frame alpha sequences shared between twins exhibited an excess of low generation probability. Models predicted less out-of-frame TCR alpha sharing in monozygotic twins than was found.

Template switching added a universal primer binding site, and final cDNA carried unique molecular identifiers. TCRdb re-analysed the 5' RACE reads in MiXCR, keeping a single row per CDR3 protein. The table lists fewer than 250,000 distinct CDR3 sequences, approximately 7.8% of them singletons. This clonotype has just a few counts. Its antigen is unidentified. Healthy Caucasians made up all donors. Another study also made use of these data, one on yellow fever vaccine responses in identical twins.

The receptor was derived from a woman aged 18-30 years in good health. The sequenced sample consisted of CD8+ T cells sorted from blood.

CDR3 DNA: TGTGCCAGCAGCTCTCCGGGACAGGTCTCCTACGAGCAGTACTTC. Translation: CASSSPGQVSYEQYF. The V call is TRBV7-9, the J call TRBJ2-7; TRBD1 aligns across 8 bases. The CDR3 contains 15 residues. J lost 0 bases, V lost 4 bases, and 5 bases had no gene match. Germline CDR1 and CDR2: SEHNR and FQNEAQ (reference sequence). Full variable domain (remainder filled in from reference TRBV7-9 and TRBJ2-7): DTGVSQNPRHKITKRGQNVTFRCDPISEHNRLYWYRQTLGQGPEFLTYFQNEAQLEKSRLLSDRFSAERPKGSFSTLEIQRTEQGDSAMYLCASSSPGQVSYEQYFGPGTRLTVT.